Listed below are T cell receptor beta chains from one sample, sequenced in a study of metastatic and nonmetastatic thyroid tumors. TCRdb re-called the PCR reads through MiXCR. In the table there are approximately 28,000 clones, approximately 19% of which are singletons. The sample taken for sequencing was blood. The receptor source for this set is a female donor with papillary thyroid cancer or a benign thyroid nodule (not recorded which). Some clones in this sample may be carry-over from other donors' samples. Each CDR3 is given with its conserved first and last residue. A D gene is named only where the DNA matches it firmly. A row's size may be missing; if present it is once, few, many or a size class.

D gene: .; J gene: TRBJ2-3; V gene: TRBV7-3; clone size: many; CDR3 protein: CASSPRGRGVSDTQYF; CDR3 DNA: TGTGCCAGCAGCCCCAGGGGGCGGGGGGTCTCAGATACGCAGTATTTT
D gene: TRBD1; J gene: TRBJ1-2; V gene: TRBV28; clone size: .; CDR3 protein: CASREDRGPNYGYTF; CDR3 DNA: TGTGCCAGCAGGGAGGACAGGGGGCCTAACTATGGCTACACCTTC
D gene: .; J gene: TRBJ1-5; V gene: TRBV11-2; clone size: .; CDR3 protein: CASRGGGRTDNQPQHF; CDR3 DNA: TGTGCCAGCAGAGGAGGGGGGAGAACGGACAATCAGCCCCAGCATTTT
D gene: .; J gene: TRBJ1-5; V gene: TRBV12-3/TRBV12-4; clone size: .; CDR3 protein: CASRGRRDNRNQPQHF; CDR3 DNA: TGTGCCAGCAGGGGTCGACGGGACAATCGCAATCAGCCCCAGCATTTT
D gene: .; J gene: TRBJ1-6; V gene: TRBV11-2; clone size: many; CDR3 protein: CASSNPSGSSPLHF; CDR3 DNA: TGTGCCAGCAGCAACCCTTCAGGGAGTTCACCCCTCCACTTT
D gene: .; J gene: TRBJ1-1; V gene: TRBV28; clone size: few; CDR3 protein: CASSSIGGPTEAFF; CDR3 DNA: TGTGCCAGCAGTTCCATCGGGGGGCCCACTGAAGCTTTCTTT
D gene: .; J gene: TRBJ1-6; V gene: TRBV15; clone size: many; CDR3 protein: CATSTGESPLHF; CDR3 DNA: TGTGCCACCAGCACAGGAGAGTCACCCCTCCACTTT
D gene: .; J gene: TRBJ2-5; V gene: TRBV7-7; clone size: many; CDR3 protein: CASSSLGETQYF; CDR3 DNA: TGTGCTAGCAGCTCCCTCGGGGAGACCCAGTACTTC
D gene: .; J gene: TRBJ1-1; V gene: TRBV6-2/TRBV6-3; clone size: .; CDR3 protein: CASSYQQETEAFF; CDR3 DNA: TGTGCCAGCAGTTACCAACAGGAAACTGAAGCTTTCTTT
D gene: .; J gene: TRBJ1-1; V gene: TRBV6-2/TRBV6-3; clone size: many; CDR3 protein: CASSYTRANTEAFF; CDR3 DNA: TGTGCCAGCAGTTACACCCGGGCAAACACTGAAGCTTTCTTT
D gene: TRBD2; J gene: TRBJ2-7; V gene: TRBV10-2; clone size: many; CDR3 protein: CASSQGLAGFAEQYF; CDR3 DNA: TGCGCCAGCAGCCAAGGGCTAGCGGGGTTCGCAGAGCAGTACTTC
D gene: .; J gene: TRBJ1-3; V gene: TRBV14; clone size: many; CDR3 protein: CASSQDRVRRNTIYF; CDR3 DNA: TGTGCCAGCAGCCAAGACCGGGTGAGAAGAAACACCATATATTTT
D gene: TRBD2; J gene: TRBJ2-1; V gene: TRBV6-4; clone size: few; CDR3 protein: CASSDSAGGDYNEQFF; CDR3 DNA: TGTGCCAGCAGTGACTCAGCGGGGGGCGACTACAATGAGCAGTTCTTC
D gene: .; J gene: TRBJ1-2; V gene: TRBV6-1; clone size: few; CDR3 protein: CASMARGGGYTF; CDR3 DNA: TGTGCCAGCATGGCCCGTGGTGGAGGCTACACCTTC
D gene: .; J gene: TRBJ1-1; V gene: TRBV5-4; clone size: many; CDR3 protein: CASSSLGGRSLDTEAFF; CDR3 DNA: TGTGCCAGCAGCTCTCTAGGGGGGCGGTCTTTAGACACTGAAGCTTTCTTT
D gene: .; J gene: TRBJ1-5; V gene: TRBV6-1; clone size: .; CDR3 protein: CASSDGGRNQPQHF; CDR3 DNA: TGTGCCAGCAGTGACGGGGGCCGGAATCAGCCCCAGCATTTT
D gene: TRBD2; J gene: TRBJ2-5; V gene: TRBV29-1; clone size: many; CDR3 protein: CSVGGGQETQYF; CDR3 DNA: TGCAGCGTTGGGGGAGGGCAAGAGACCCAGTACTTC
D gene: .; J gene: TRBJ2-5; V gene: TRBV5-6; clone size: .; CDR3 protein: CASSLSAPRKTQYF; CDR3 DNA: TGTGCCAGCAGCTTGTCGGCCCCACGGAAGACCCAGTACTTC
D gene: .; J gene: TRBJ1-2; V gene: TRBV9; clone size: few; CDR3 protein: CASSEDGKKTF; CDR3 DNA: TGTGCCAGCAGCGAGGACGGGAAAAAGACCTTC
D gene: TRBD2; J gene: TRBJ2-7; V gene: TRBV5-1; clone size: many; CDR3 protein: CASSFSGAQLEQYF; CDR3 DNA: TGCGCCAGCAGCTTTAGCGGGGCCCAACTCGAGCAGTACTTC
D gene: TRBD1; J gene: TRBJ2-7; V gene: TRBV3-1; clone size: once; CDR3 protein: CASSQVGTGTEQYF; CDR3 DNA: TGTGCCAGCAGCCAAGTCGGGACAGGGACCGAGCAGTACTTC
D gene: .; J gene: TRBJ1-2; V gene: TRBV24-1; clone size: .; CDR3 protein: CATSQTGSYGYTF; CDR3 DNA: TGTGCCACCTCGCAGACAGGTTCCTATGGCTACACCTTC
D gene: TRBD1; J gene: TRBJ2-7; V gene: TRBV2; clone size: .; CDR3 protein: CASSAQGASYEQYF; CDR3 DNA: TGTGCCAGCAGTGCACAGGGGGCCTCCTACGAGCAGTACTTC
D gene: TRBD2; J gene: TRBJ2-5; V gene: TRBV12-3/TRBV12-4; clone size: many; CDR3 protein: CASSRTGTSGGARETQYF; CDR3 DNA: TGTGCCAGCAGTCGAACCGGGACTAGCGGGGGGGCTAGGGAGACCCAGTACTTC
D gene: .; J gene: TRBJ1-1; V gene: TRBV9; clone size: many; CDR3 protein: CASSGVGAEAFF; CDR3 DNA: TGTGCCAGCAGCGGGGTAGGGGCTGAAGCTTTCTTT
D gene: .; J gene: TRBJ2-3; V gene: TRBV11-3; clone size: .; CDR3 protein: CASSSGQDTQYF; CDR3 DNA: TGTGCCAGCAGCTCCGGACAAGATACGCAGTATTTT
D gene: .; J gene: TRBJ1-2; V gene: TRBV30; clone size: .; CDR3 protein: CAWSIGGGYTF; CDR3 DNA: TGTGCCTGGAGTATAGGGGGTGGCTACACCTTC
D gene: .; J gene: TRBJ1-3; V gene: TRBV7-9; clone size: .; CDR3 protein: CASSSGSSGNTIYF; CDR3 DNA: TGTGCCAGCAGCTCCGGAAGCTCTGGAAACACCATATATTTT
D gene: .; J gene: TRBJ1-1; V gene: TRBV19; clone size: many; CDR3 protein: CTSTSVEMYTEAFF; CDR3 DNA: TGTACCAGTACATCGGTTGAAATGTACACTGAAGCTTTCTTT
D gene: TRBD1; J gene: TRBJ1-6; V gene: TRBV6-1; clone size: medium-sized; CDR3 protein: CASRTRTGGIFNSPLHF; CDR3 DNA: TGTGCCAGCAGGACGAGGACAGGGGGCATTTTTAATTCACCCCTCCACTTT
D gene: .; J gene: TRBJ1-1; V gene: TRBV10-3; clone size: many; CDR3 protein: CANRQDLNTEAFF; CDR3 DNA: TGTGCCAACCGACAGGACCTGAACACTGAAGCTTTCTTT
D gene: .; J gene: TRBJ2-6; V gene: TRBV5-8; clone size: many; CDR3 protein: CASSLLGVPGANVLTF; CDR3 DNA: TGTGCCAGCAGCTTGCTGGGTGTTCCTGGGGCCAACGTCCTGACTTTC
D gene: .; J gene: TRBJ2-2; V gene: TRBV7-2; clone size: many; CDR3 protein: CASSLMLNTGELFF; CDR3 DNA: TGTGCCAGCAGCTTAATGTTAAACACCGGGGAGCTGTTTTTT
D gene: .; J gene: TRBJ2-2; V gene: TRBV5-4; clone size: .; CDR3 protein: CASSFGPTGSGELFF; CDR3 DNA: TGTGCCAGCAGCTTCGGCCCCACGGGGTCCGGGGAGCTGTTTTTT
D gene: .; J gene: TRBJ1-5; V gene: TRBV7-8; clone size: many; CDR3 protein: CASSLGTLSNQPQHF; CDR3 DNA: TGTGCCAGCAGCTTAGGGACTCTCTCAAATCAGCCCCAGCATTTT
D gene: .; J gene: TRBJ2-2; V gene: TRBV3-1; clone size: many; CDR3 protein: CASSPSRDLGTGELFF; CDR3 DNA: TGTGCCAGCAGCCCCTCAAGGGATTTGGGCACCGGGGAGCTGTTTTTT
D gene: .; J gene: TRBJ2-7; V gene: TRBV7-9; clone size: .; CDR3 protein: CASSLGTGSYEQYF; CDR3 DNA: TGTGCCAGCAGCTTAGGTACAGGGTCCTACGAGCAGTACTTC
D gene: TRBD1; J gene: TRBJ1-6; V gene: TRBV12-3/TRBV12-4; clone size: .; CDR3 protein: CASSLAGTGNSPLHF; CDR3 DNA: TGTGCCAGCAGTTTAGCCGGGACAGGGAATTCACCCCTCCACTTT